This T cell receptor (beta chain) emerged from a study of blood T cell repertoires in COVID-19. Study overall: Donors in the United States, Italy and Spain gave samples during acute or convalescent COVID-19. Sources were T cells, B-cell-depleted T cells, or PBMCs; the material itself was cDNA or gDNA.

Original processing methods: Quantification of nucleated cells was approximated via reference gene primer amplification. Profiling relied on immunoSEQ multiplex PCR, and the TCRdb table lists in-frame clones only, not all of them. The DNA was the basis for D and trimming; V, J and clone size are from that table. The repertoire holds approximately 380,000 clones, approximately 81% seen once, with approximately 3.7% in the top ten. Looked up from germline, CDR1 is LNHDA and CDR2 is SQIVND (reference sequence). V lost 3 bases and J lost 1; bases outside the gene matches: 7. There are 16 residues in the CDR3.

The material sequenced was peripheral blood. The chain combines TRBV19 with TRBJ1-1; TRBD1 agrees at 8 bases. The source is a woman under 30 with acute or convalescent COVID-19. CDR3 residues: CASSILRTGRNTEAFF. CDR3 coding DNA: TGTGCCAGTAGTATCCTAAGGACAGGGAGGAACACTGAAGCTTTCTTT.